Listed below are T cell receptor beta chains from one sample, sequenced in a study of control samples from healthy donors and cancer patients. The assay was immunoSEQ multiplex PCR, and TCRdb's table has in-frame clones only and misses some. The data hold approximately 88,000 clones, with approximately 89% observed a single time. Specimen: blood. These receptor sequences come from a woman in her 30s in good health. Both conserved end residues are part of each CDR3. D genes are given only for firm matches. Rows may omit the clone size; those that give it use once, few, many or a size class.

>TRBV10-3|13|NA|TRBJ1-4|NA
CAIRTGENEKLFF
TGTGCCATCAGGACAGGAGAAAATGAAAAACTGTTTTTT
>TRBV30|18|NA|TRBJ2-6|NA
CAWSVRRSFASGANVLTF
TGTGCCTGGAGTGTGAGGCGGTCCTTCGCCTCTGGGGCCAACGTCCTGACTTTC
>TRBV19|15|NA|TRBJ2-5|NA
CASVAGHGGGGAQYF
TGTGCCAGCGTCGCGGGACACGGAGGGGGTGGGGCCCAGTACTTC
>TRBV3-1/TRBV3-2|15|NA|TRBJ2-4|NA
CASSHSGSREWIQYF
TGTGCCAGCAGCCACTCGGGATCCCGCGAGTGGATTCAGTACTTC
>TRBV3-1/TRBV3-2|15|TRBD1|TRBJ1-5|NA
CASSQSLTGNQPQHF
TGTGCCAGCAGCCAAAGCTTGACAGGGAATCAGCCCCAGCATTTT
>TRBV6-6|13|NA|TRBJ1-1|NA
CASGSTANTEAFF
TGTGCCAGCGGTTCGACAGCGAACACTGAAGCTTTCTTT
>TRBV28|14|NA|TRBJ1-1|once
CASRPLGGNTEAFF
TGTGCCAGCAGACCCCTCGGGGGCAACACTGAAGCTTTCTTT
>TRBV28|12|NA|TRBJ2-2|NA
CASSEVTGELFF
TGTGCCAGCAGTGAAGTCACCGGGGAGCTGTTTTTT
>TRBV19|17|TRBD1|TRBJ1-6|NA
CASSFRTGTNYNSPLHF
TGTGCCAGTAGTTTCCGGACAGGGACTAACTATAATTCACCCCTCCACTTT
>TRBV11-1|15|TRBD2|TRBJ2-5|NA
CASSFYGGVGETQYF
TGTGCCAGCAGCTTTTATGGGGGGGTTGGGGAGACCCAGTACTTC
>TRBV30|13|NA|TRBJ1-1|once
CAWSTTGNTEAFF
TGTGCCTGGAGTACGACAGGGAACACTGAAGCTTTCTTT
>TRBV15|14|NA|TRBJ1-3|NA
CATSRPASGNTIYF
TGTGCCACCAGCAGGCCCGCGTCTGGAAACACCATATATTTT
>TRBV5-1|15|TRBD2|TRBJ2-3|once
CASSLLAGGTDTQYF
TGCGCCAGCAGCTTACTAGCGGGGGGCACAGATACGCAGTATTTT
>TRBV18|15|NA|TRBJ1-6|NA
CASSLGTGGNSPLHF
TGTGCCAGCTCTCTTGGGACGGGGGGGAATTCACCCCTCCACTTT
>TRBV6-5|13|NA|TRBJ2-1|NA
CASSIHSYNEQFF
TGTGCCAGCAGTATCCACAGTTACAATGAGCAGTTCTTC
>TRBV4-1|17|TRBD1|TRBJ1-2|NA
CASSQEVSGQGKYGYTF
TGCGCCAGCAGCCAAGAAGTTTCGGGACAGGGGAAGTATGGCTACACCTTC
>TRBV5-1|19|TRBD2|TRBJ2-1|NA
CASSLYESGRWSSYNEQFF
TGCGCCAGCAGCTTGTATGAAAGCGGGAGGTGGAGCTCCTACAATGAGCAGTTCTTC
>TRBV6-5|14|NA|TRBJ2-7|NA
CASSQRQITYEQYF
TGTGCCAGCAGTCAAAGACAGATAACCTACGAGCAGTACTTC
>TRBV15|17|TRBD2|TRBJ2-2|NA
CATSRGVAGDRTGELFF
TGTGCCACCAGCAGAGGCGTAGCGGGAGACCGAACCGGGGAGCTGTTTTTT
>TRBV6-5|14|TRBD1|TRBJ2-7|NA
CASTSRTGQYEQYF
TGTGCCAGCACCTCCCGGACAGGGCAGTACGAGCAGTACTTC
>TRBV4-2|11|NA|TRBJ2-5|NA
CASGDRETQYF
TGTGCCAGCGGGGACCGAGAGACCCAGTACTTC
>TRBV7-3|15|TRBD1|TRBJ2-2|once
CASSSRTGNTGELFF
TGTGCCAGCAGCTCGCGGACAGGGAACACCGGGGAGCTGTTTTTT
>TRBV6-1|14|TRBD1|TRBJ1-1|NA
CASSETGYGTEAFF
TGTGCCAGCAGTGAGACAGGGTACGGCACTGAAGCTTTCTTT
>TRBV27|14|NA|TRBJ2-3|NA
CASSSQTGTDTQYF
TGTGCCAGCAGTTCCCAGACAGGCACAGATACGCAGTATTTT
>TRBV5-4|12|NA|TRBJ2-1|NA
CASSWGIDEQFF
TGTGCCAGCAGCTGGGGAATAGATGAGCAGTTCTTC
>TRBV2|13|NA|TRBJ2-1|few
CASTRDFRNEQFF
TGTGCCAGCACCCGGGACTTCCGGAATGAGCAGTTCTTC
>TRBV5-1|14|TRBD1|TRBJ1-1|NA
CASSLNRGGTEAFF
TGCGCCAGCAGCTTGAACAGGGGAGGCACTGAAGCTTTCTTT
>TRBV6-5|13|NA|TRBJ2-3|NA
CASSYPGTDTQYF
TGTGCCAGCAGTTACCCCGGGACAGATACGCAGTATTTT
>TRBV5-1|13|TRBD1|TRBJ2-7|NA
CASSFGDSYEQYF
TGCGCCAGCAGCTTTGGGGACAGCTACGAGCAGTACTTC
>TRBV27|14|TRBD1|TRBJ2-7|NA
CASRDRDRGSEQYF
TGTGCCAGCAGGGATCGGGACAGGGGATCCGAGCAGTACTTC
>TRBV4-1|13|NA|TRBJ1-2|NA
CASSQGGGDGYTF
TGCGCCAGCAGCCAAGGGGGGGGCGATGGCTACACCTTC
>TRBV27|15|TRBD1|TRBJ1-6|NA
CASRLRDSYNSPLHF
TGTGCCAGCCGCCTCCGGGACAGCTATAATTCACCCCTCCACTTT
>TRBV19|12|NA|TRBJ1-1|NA
CASRMQGPEAFF
TGTGCCAGTAGGATGCAGGGTCCTGAAGCTTTCTTT
>TRBV18|15|NA|TRBJ1-5|NA
CASSPGRVSNQPQHF
TGTGCCAGCTCCCCGGGCAGGGTTAGCAATCAGCCCCAGCATTTT
>TRBV6-4|14|TRBD1|TRBJ2-3|NA
CASSGQGDTDTQYF
TGTGCCAGCAGTGGACAGGGGGACACAGATACGCAGTATTTT
>TRBV19|15|NA|TRBJ1-5|NA
CASSIHPSRNQPQHF
TGTGCCAGTAGTATACACCCGAGCAGGAATCAGCCCCAGCATTTT